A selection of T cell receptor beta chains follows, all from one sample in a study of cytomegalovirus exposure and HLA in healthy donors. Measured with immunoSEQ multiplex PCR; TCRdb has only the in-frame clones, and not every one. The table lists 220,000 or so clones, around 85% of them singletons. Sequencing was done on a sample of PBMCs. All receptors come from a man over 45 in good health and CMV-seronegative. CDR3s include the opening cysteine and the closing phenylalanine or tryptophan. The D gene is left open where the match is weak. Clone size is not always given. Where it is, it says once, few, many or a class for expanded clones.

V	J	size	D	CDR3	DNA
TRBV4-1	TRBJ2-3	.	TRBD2	CASSFNGLADTDTQYF	TGCGCCAGCAGCTTCAACGGACTAGCGGACACAGATACGCAGTATTTT
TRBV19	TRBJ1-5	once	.	CASSPLVGGQPQHF	TGTGCCAGTAGTCCCCTCGTTGGCGGTCAGCCCCAGCATTTT
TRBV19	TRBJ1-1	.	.	CASSMFEGAEAFF	TGTGCCAGTAGTATGTTCGAGGGGGCTGAAGCTTTCTTT
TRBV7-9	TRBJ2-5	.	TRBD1	CASSYRQGGTETQYF	TGTGCCAGCAGCTATCGACAGGGGGGAACGGAGACCCAGTACTTC
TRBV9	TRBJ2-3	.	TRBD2	CASSPRGGRGTDTQYF	TGTGCCAGCAGCCCCCGTGGCGGGAGGGGCACAGATACGCAGTATTTT
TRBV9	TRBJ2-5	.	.	CASSVELVGGSQYF	TGTGCCAGCAGCGTAGAGCTAGTCGGGGGTTCCCAGTACTTC
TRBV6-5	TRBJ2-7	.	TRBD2	CASSLSGAYEQYF	TGTGCCAGCAGCTTAAGCGGGGCGTACGAGCAGTACTTC
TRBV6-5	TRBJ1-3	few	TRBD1	CASRKTGGNTIYF	TGTGCCAGCAGGAAGACAGGGGGAAACACCATATATTTT
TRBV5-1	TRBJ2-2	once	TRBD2	CASSLVGLAANTGELFF	TGCGCCAGCAGCTTGGTTGGCCTAGCGGCGAACACCGGGGAGCTGTTTTTT
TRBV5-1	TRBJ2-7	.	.	CASSFKGPGHEQYF	TGCGCCAGCAGCTTCAAAGGGCCAGGGCACGAGCAGTACTTC
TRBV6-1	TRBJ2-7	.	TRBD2	CASSDGGGYEQYF	TGTGCCAGCAGTGACGGGGGGGGTTACGAGCAGTACTTC
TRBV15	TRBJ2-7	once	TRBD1	CATSSRLTGGDEQYF	TGTGCCACCAGCAGTCGATTGACAGGGGGCGACGAGCAGTACTTC
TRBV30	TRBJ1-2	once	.	CAWSPSYGYTF	TGTGCCTGGAGCCCGTCCTATGGCTACACCTTC
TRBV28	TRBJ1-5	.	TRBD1	CASSQISGGYQPQHF	TGTGCCAGCAGCCAAATCTCAGGGGGCTATCAGCCCCAGCATTTT
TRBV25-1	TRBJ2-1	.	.	CASSDPRQEQFF	TGTGCCAGCAGTGACCCGCGGCAGGAGCAGTTCTTC
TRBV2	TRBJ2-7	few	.	CASSRGGRPYEQYF	TGTGCCAGCAGTAGGGGGGGAAGACCCTACGAGCAGTACTTC
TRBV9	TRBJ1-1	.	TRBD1	CASSETEGAGAEAFF	TGTGCCAGCAGCGAAACGGAGGGGGCAGGCGCTGAAGCTTTCTTT
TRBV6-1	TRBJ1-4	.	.	CASSEPGGEEKLFF	TGTGCCAGCAGTGAACCGGGCGGGGAAGAAAAACTGTTTTTT
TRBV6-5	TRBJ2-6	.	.	CASSIGVSGANVLTF	TGTGCCAGCAGTATAGGAGTCTCTGGGGCCAACGTCCTGACTTTC
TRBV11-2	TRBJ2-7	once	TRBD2	CASSFIAGEHEQYF	TGTGCCAGCAGCTTCATAGCGGGAGAACACGAGCAGTACTTC
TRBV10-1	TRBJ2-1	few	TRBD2	CASSESGGSSYNEQFF	TGCGCCAGCAGTGAGTCGGGGGGGAGCTCCTACAATGAGCAGTTCTTC
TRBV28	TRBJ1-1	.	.	CASSSPGGNTEAFF	TGTGCCAGCAGTTCCCCCGGAGGGAACACTGAAGCTTTCTTT
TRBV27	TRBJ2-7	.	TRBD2	CASSWTSGRIYEQYF	TGTGCCAGCAGTTGGACTAGCGGGAGGATTTACGAGCAGTACTTC
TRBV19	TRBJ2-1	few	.	CASSIRERSSYNEQFF	TGTGCCAGTAGTATCCGCGAGCGGTCCTCCTACAATGAGCAGTTCTTC
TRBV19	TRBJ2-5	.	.	CASSIDLDSETQYF	TGTGCCAGTAGTATAGATTTGGACTCGGAGACCCAGTACTTC
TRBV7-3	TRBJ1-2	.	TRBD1	CASSLNPGTDGYTF	TGTGCCAGCAGCTTAAACCCTGGGACAGACGGCTACACCTTC
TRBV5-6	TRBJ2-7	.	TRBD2	CASSFGLAGGGHEQYF	TGTGCCAGCAGCTTTGGACTAGCGGGAGGTGGCCACGAGCAGTACTTC
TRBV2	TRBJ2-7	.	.	CASYGQYEQYF	TGTGCCAGCTACGGACAGTACGAGCAGTACTTC
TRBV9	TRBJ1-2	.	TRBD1	CASSALTGSDGYTF	TGTGCCAGCAGCGCTTTGACAGGGTCGGATGGCTACACCTTC
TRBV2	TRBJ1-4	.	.	CASKSNTRGHGATNEKLFF	TGTGCCAGCAAGTCGAATACGCGCGGACACGGAGCAACTAATGAAAAACTGTTTTTT
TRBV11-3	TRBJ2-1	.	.	CASRGDNEQFF	TGTGCCAGCAGAGGAGACAATGAGCAGTTCTTC
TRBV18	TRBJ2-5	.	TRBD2	CASSRTGTSGSGRETQYF	TGTGCCAGCTCACGTACCGGGACTAGCGGGAGTGGTAGAGAGACCCAGTACTTC
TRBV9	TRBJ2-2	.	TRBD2	CASSVAGTKTGELFF	TGTGCCAGCAGCGTAGCCGGGACTAAGACCGGGGAGCTGTTTTTT
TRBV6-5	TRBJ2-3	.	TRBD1	CASSLGQVITDTQYF	TGTGCCAGCTCCTTGGGACAGGTGATCACAGATACGCAGTATTTT
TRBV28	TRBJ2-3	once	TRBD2	CASSPRLAGEGGTQYF	TGTGCCAGCAGTCCGAGACTAGCGGGAGAGGGAGGTACGCAGTATTTT
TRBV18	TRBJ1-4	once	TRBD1	CASSPQAGGNEKLFF	TGTGCCAGCTCACCCCAGGCAGGGGGAAATGAAAAACTGTTTTTT
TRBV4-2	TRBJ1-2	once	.	CASSQDIGVWGSNNYGYTF	TGTGCCAGCAGCCAAGATATTGGTGTGTGGGGCAGTAATAACTATGGCTACACCTTC
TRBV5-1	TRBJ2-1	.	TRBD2	CASSLGSGSYNEQFF	TGCGCCAGCAGCTTGGGGAGCGGGAGCTACAATGAGCAGTTCTTC